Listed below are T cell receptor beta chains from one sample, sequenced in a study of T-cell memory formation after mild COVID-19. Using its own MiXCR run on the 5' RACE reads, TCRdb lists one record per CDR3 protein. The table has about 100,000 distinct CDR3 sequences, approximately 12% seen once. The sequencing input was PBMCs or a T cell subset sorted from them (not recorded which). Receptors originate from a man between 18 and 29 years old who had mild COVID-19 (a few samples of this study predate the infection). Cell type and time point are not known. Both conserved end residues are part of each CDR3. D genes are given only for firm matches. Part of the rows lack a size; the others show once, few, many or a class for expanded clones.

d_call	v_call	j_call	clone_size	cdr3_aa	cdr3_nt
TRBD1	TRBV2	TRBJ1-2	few	CASRRPGQGAGGYTF	TGTGCCAGCAGAAGACCGGGACAGGGGGCAGGTGGCTACACCTTC
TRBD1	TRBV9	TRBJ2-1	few	CASSAGQGAYEQFF	TGTGCCAGCAGCGCCGGACAGGGGGCTTATGAGCAGTTCTTC
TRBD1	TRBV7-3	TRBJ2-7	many	CASSVGQGYEQYF	TGTGCCAGCAGCGTAGGACAGGGCTACGAGCAGTACTTC
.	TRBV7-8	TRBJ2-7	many	CASSPPVGRQASYEQYF	TGTGCCAGCAGCCCCCCAGTTGGGCGGCAGGCCTCCTACGAGCAGTACTTC
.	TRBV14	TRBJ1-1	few	CASSQDVGSPSWEAFF	TGTGCCAGCAGCCAAGATGTCGGCAGCCCCTCCTGGGAAGCTTTCTTT
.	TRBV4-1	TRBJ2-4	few	CASSQDWELAKNIQYF	TGCGCCAGCAGCCAAGATTGGGAGCTAGCCAAAAACATTCAGTACTTC
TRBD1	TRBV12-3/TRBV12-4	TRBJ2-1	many	CASTLGQGISYNEQFF	TGTGCCAGCACCCTAGGACAGGGAATATCCTACAATGAGCAGTTCTTC
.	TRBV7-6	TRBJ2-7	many	CASSLGSGGLYEQYF	TGTGCCAGCAGCTTAGGTAGTGGTGGTCTGTACGAGCAGTACTTC
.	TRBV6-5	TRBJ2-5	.	CASSYSGSSPQYF	TGTGCCAGCAGTTACTCTGGGTCTAGTCCCCAGTACTTC
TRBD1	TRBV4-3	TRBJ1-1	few	CASSQVEGTGHEAFF	TGCGCCAGCAGCCAAGTCGAAGGGACAGGCCATGAAGCTTTCTTT
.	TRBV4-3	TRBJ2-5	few	CASSRGLEETQYF	TGCGCCAGCAGTCGGGGACTGGAAGAGACCCAGTACTTC
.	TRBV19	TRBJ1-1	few	CASMAGTRMNTEAFF	TGTGCCAGTATGGCAGGGACGAGGATGAACACTGAAGCTTTCTTT
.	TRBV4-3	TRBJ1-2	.	CASSQGTDYGYTF	TGCGCCAGCAGCCAAGGAACAGATTATGGCTACACCTTC
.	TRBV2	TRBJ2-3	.	CASSDPPWGGVTDTQYF	TGTGCCAGCAGTGACCCCCCTTGGGGCGGGGTGACAGATACGCAGTATTTT
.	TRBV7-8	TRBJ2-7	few	CASSPGNTYEQYF	TGTGCCAGCAGTCCCGGGAACACCTACGAGCAGTACTTC
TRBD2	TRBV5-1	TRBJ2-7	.	CASSLGLAGAYEQYF	TGCGCCAGCAGCTTGGGTCTAGCGGGGGCCTACGAGCAGTACTTC
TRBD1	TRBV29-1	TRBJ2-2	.	CSARQGGGELFF	TGCAGCGCCCGACAGGGCGGCGGGGAGCTGTTTTTT
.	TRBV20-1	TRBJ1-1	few	CSARAPVDGSEAFF	TGCAGTGCTAGAGCCCCTGTCGACGGATCTGAAGCTTTCTTT
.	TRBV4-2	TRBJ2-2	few	CASSQVGRDTGELFF	TGTGCCAGCAGCCAAGTGGGCAGGGACACCGGGGAGCTGTTTTTT
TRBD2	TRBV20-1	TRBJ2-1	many	CSARGVAGDISYNEQFF	TGCAGTGCTAGGGGAGTAGCGGGGGATATCTCCTACAATGAGCAGTTCTTC
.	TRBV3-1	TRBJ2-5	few	CASSPFGVQETQYF	TGTGCCAGCAGCCCCTTTGGGGTACAAGAGACCCAGTACTTC
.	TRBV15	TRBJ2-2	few	CATSRGAVGTGELFF	TGTGCCACCAGCAGAGGTGCAGTAGGCACCGGGGAGCTGTTTTTT
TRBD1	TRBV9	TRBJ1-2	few	CASSPDRGGYGYTF	TGTGCCAGCAGCCCGGACAGGGGTGGCTATGGCTACACCTTC
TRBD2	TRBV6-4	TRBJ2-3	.	CASSASRSGENTDTQYF	TGTGCCAGCAGTGCTAGTCGAAGCGGGGAAAACACAGATACGCAGTATTTT
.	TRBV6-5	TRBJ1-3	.	CASSYSSLEMAGNTIYF	TGTGCCAGCAGTTACTCGTCTTTGGAAATGGCTGGAAACACCATATATTTT
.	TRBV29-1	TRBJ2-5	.	CSVELLTSQGTQETQYF	TGCAGCGTTGAACTCTTAACGTCCCAGGGGACCCAAGAGACCCAGTACTTC
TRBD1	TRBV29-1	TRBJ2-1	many	CSVEVMDRGTYNEQFF	TGCAGCGTTGAAGTAATGGACAGGGGGACCTACAATGAGCAGTTCTTC
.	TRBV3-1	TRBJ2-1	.	CASSQERGGLYNEQFF	TGTGCCAGCAGCCAAGAAAGGGGGGGCCTCTACAATGAGCAGTTCTTC